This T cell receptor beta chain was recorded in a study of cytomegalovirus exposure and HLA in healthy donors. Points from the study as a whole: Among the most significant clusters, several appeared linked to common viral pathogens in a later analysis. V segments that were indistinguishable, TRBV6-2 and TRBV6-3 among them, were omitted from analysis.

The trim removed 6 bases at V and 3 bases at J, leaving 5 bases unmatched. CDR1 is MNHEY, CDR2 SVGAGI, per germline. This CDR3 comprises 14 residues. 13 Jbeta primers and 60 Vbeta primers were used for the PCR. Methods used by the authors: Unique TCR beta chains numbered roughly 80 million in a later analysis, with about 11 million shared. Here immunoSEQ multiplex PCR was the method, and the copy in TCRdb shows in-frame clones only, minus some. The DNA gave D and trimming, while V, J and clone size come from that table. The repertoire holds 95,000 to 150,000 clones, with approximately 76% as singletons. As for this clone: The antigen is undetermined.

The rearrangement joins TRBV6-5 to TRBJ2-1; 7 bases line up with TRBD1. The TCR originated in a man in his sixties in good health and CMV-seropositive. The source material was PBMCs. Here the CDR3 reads CASRPRQGYNEQFF. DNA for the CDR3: TGTGCCAGCAGACCGAGACAGGGCTACAATGAGCAGTTCTTC.